The 31 T cell receptor beta chains reported below all come from one sample, sequenced in a study of blood T cell repertoires in COVID-19. The assay was immunoSEQ multiplex PCR, and TCRdb's table has in-frame clones only and misses some. The sample yields about 310,000 clones, around nine tenths seen once. The sample taken for sequencing was peripheral blood. The origin of the receptors is a man aged 65-85 years with acute or convalescent COVID-19.

The rearrangement links TRBV6-5 to TRBJ2-7, with TRBD1 identical over 11 bases. The CDR3 loop spans 14 amino acids. CDR1 is MNHEY, CDR2 SVGAGI, per germline. Trimming cost V 11 bases and J 3 bases; bases outside gene matches: 9. In nucleotides, the CDR3 is TGTGCCGGATCCACCGGGACAGGGGGCTACGAGCAGTACTTC. Translation: CAGSTGTGGYEQYF.

This clone was counted once. The genes are TRBV5-1 and TRBJ1-3, with 11 bases fitting TRBD1. V shed 4 bases, J shed 2 bases, and the junction held 2 bases outside the gene matches. The CDR3 consists of 15 residues. Germline CDR1 reads SGHRS; CDR2 reads YFSETQ. The DNA of the CDR3 is TGCGCCAGCAGCCAGGACAGGGGGCCTGGAAACACCATATATTTT. Protein: CASSQDRGPGNTIYF.

V is TRBV5-5 and J is TRBJ2-6; D is perhaps TRBD2 (5 bases). V gave up 8 bases and J gave up 2 bases, with 14 bases separating them. From germline, CDR1 is SGHKS and CDR2 YYEKEE (reference sequence). This CDR3 is 15 amino acids long. CDR3 in amino acids: CASGRVGTGANVLTF. The CDR3 nucleotides read TGTGCCAGTGGGCGGGTAGGGACTGGGGCCAACGTCCTGACTTTC.

The J gene is TRBJ2-7, the V gene TRBV29-1; D not resolved. V lost 7 bases, J lost 2 bases, and 12 bases lay in between. Germline V gene sequence: CDR1 SQVTM, CDR2 ANQGSEA. CDR3 size: 12 residues. CDR3: CSGLIGTYEQYF. For the CDR3, the DNA is TGCAGCGGATTGATTGGCACCTACGAGCAGTACTTC.

The rearrangement uses TRBV12-3 or TRBV12-4 and TRBJ2-5; 7 bases align to TRBD1. There are 13 residues in the CDR3. Trimming cost V 4 bases and J 3 bases; bases outside gene matches: 2. As DNA, the CDR3 is TGTGCCAGCAGTTCGGGGACAGAAGAGACCCAGTACTTC. It yields the protein CASSSGTEETQYF.

The CDR3 nucleotides are TGTGCCGGAGTGTGGGGAGGTGGTGCAGATACGCAGTATTTT. This encodes CAGVWGGGADTQYF. The chain combines TRBV2 with TRBJ2-3, with a weak D call TRBD2 (6 bases). The V gene's germline CDR1 is SNHLY and CDR2 FYNNEI. The CDR3 runs 14 residues. The V and J ends lost 11 bases and 4 bases respectively, with 19 bases between them. The full variable domain, its missing parts supplied by reference TRBV2 and TRBJ2-3, is EPEVTQTPSHQVTQMGQEVILRCVPISNHLYFYWYRQILGQKVEFLVSFYNNEISEKSEIFDDQFSVERPDGSNFTLKIRSTKLEDSAMYFCAGVWGGGADTQYFGPGTRLTVL.

V and J are TRBV4-2 and TRBJ1-1; D gene unclear. The V gene's germline CDR1 is LGHNA and CDR2 YNFKEQ. The CDR3 has 15 amino acids. Trimming took 1 base from V and 0 from J, leaving 9 bases between them. The CDR3 sequence: CASSQGAGLNTEAFF. In nucleotides, the CDR3 is TGTGCCAGCAGCCAAGGGGCGGGTTTGAACACTGAAGCTTTCTTT.

The rearrangement joins TRBV27 to TRBJ1-1; the D gene is possibly TRBD1 (5 bases). The CDR3 loop spans 13 amino acids. V dropped 1 base and J dropped 4 bases, with 7 bases sitting between them. CDR1 and CDR2 (germline): MNHEY, SMNVEV (reference sequence). The CDR3 sequence is CASSLWGSTEAFF. The CDR3 bases are TGTGCCAGCAGTTTATGGGGCAGCACTGAAGCTTTCTTT.

The CDR3 DNA follows: TGTGCCAGCAGCCCCGACAGCCTCTATGGCTACACCTTC. Protein product: CASSPDSLYGYTF. The rearrangement joins TRBV7-2 to TRBJ1-2; D may be TRBD1 (5 bases). The ends were cut back, 5 bases at V and 4 bases at J, with 11 bases in the middle. Germline V gene data show CDR1 as SGHTA and CDR2 as FQGNSA. The length of the CDR3 is 13 residues.

This sequence joins TRBV5-1 and TRBJ2-3, with 12 bases matching TRBD2. The CDR3 length is 16 residues. The V and J ends lost 1 base and 1 base, in that order; junction bases with no gene match: 1. The germline gives CDR1 SGHRS, CDR2 YFSETQ. CDR3 loop: CASSLRLAGGTDTQYF. The CDR3 bases are TGCGCCAGCAGCTTGCGACTAGCGGGGGGCACAGATACGCAGTATTTT.

The gene calls are TRBV3-1 (or the pseudogene TRBV3-2) and TRBJ1-2, with D perhaps matching TRBD1 (6 bases). Per the germline V gene, CDR1 is LGHDT and CDR2 is YNNKEL (reference sequence). The ends were cut back, 1 base at V and 7 bases at J, with 16 bases in the middle. The CDR3 loop spans 15 amino acids. This chain's CDR3 is CASSQGGRGFSGYTF. CDR3 DNA sequence: TGTGCCAGCAGCCAAGGGGGGAGGGGGTTCTCTGGCTACACCTTC.

This chain uses TRBV11-2 with TRBJ2-7, with 11 bases aligning to TRBD1. Trimming removed 5 bases from V and 3 bases from J; junction bases left unmatched: 9. The CDR3 is 16 amino acids. Germline V gene sequence: CDR1 SGHAT, CDR2 FQNNGV. CDR3: CASSPAYGTGGYEQYF. The CDR3 DNA sequence: TGTGCCAGCAGCCCAGCTTACGGGACAGGGGGCTACGAGCAGTACTTC.

V is TRBV20-1 and J is TRBJ2-3; D gene ambiguous. The germline CDR1 and CDR2 sequences are DFQATT and SNEGSKA (reference sequence). The CDR3 totals 12 residues. Trimming shortened V by 3 bases and J by 2 bases, and 6 bases separated the two germline ends. CDR3 nucleotides: TGCAGTGCTAGTCTAGACACAGATACGCAGTATTTT. Protein: CSASLDTDTQYF.

This clone was seen once. The chain has TRBV9 and TRBJ2-5; D is possibly TRBD1 (11 bases). This CDR3 contains 23 residues. CDR1 is SGDLS and CDR2 is YYNGEE in the germline V gene. Trimming took 3 bases from V and 1 from J, leaving 37 bases between them. CDR3 in DNA: TGTGCCAGCAGCGCCACGGGGGACAGGGGGAGCGGTCGGCTAGCGGGGGCCCAAGAGACCCAGTACTTC. Amino acid sequence: CASSATGDRGSGRLAGAQETQYF.

This rearrangement joins TRBV7-2 to TRBJ2-1, with D possibly TRBD1 on 6 matching bases. This CDR3 region has 14 residues. V was pared by 4 bases and J by 5 bases, with 12 bases between. CDR1 SGHTA and CDR2 FQGNSA come from the germline V gene. Here the CDR3 DNA reads TGTGCCAGCAGCTGGTACAGGGAGAACAATGAGCAGTTCTTC. This sequence encodes CASSWYRENNEQFF.

CDR3 protein: CASSLWPQGAGETQYF. DNA for the CDR3: TGCGCCAGCAGCTTGTGGCCACAGGGGGCAGGAGAGACCCAGTACTTC. This chain joins TRBV5-1 and TRBJ2-5, with 9 bases that match TRBD1. CDR1 is SGHRS, CDR2 YFSETQ, per germline. This CDR3 spans 16 amino acids. V lost 1 base and J lost 4; bases outside the gene matches: 8.

The J gene is TRBJ2-2, the V gene TRBV28, with TRBD1 matching 7 bases. The V and J ends lost 7 bases and 5 bases, in that order; junction bases with no gene match: 4. Germline CDR1 MDHEN, CDR2 SYDVKM. This CDR3 region has 13 residues. The CDR3 sequence is CASTHRGTGELFF. Here the CDR3 DNA reads TGTGCCAGCACCCACAGGGGTACCGGGGAGCTGTTTTTT.

The CDR3: CASSPRAREGYTF. The CDR3 nucleotides read TGTGCCAGCAGCCCGCGGGCCAGAGAGGGCTACACCTTC. The chain is built from TRBV7-2 and TRBJ1-2; D uncertain. The ends were cut back, 5 bases at V and 8 bases at J, with 15 bases in the middle. The CDR3 extends over 13 amino acids. CDR1 and CDR2 from the germline V gene are SGHTA and FQGNSA.

The chain links TRBV5-1 to TRBJ2-1; 8 bases line up with TRBD1. CDR1 is SGHRS and CDR2 is YFSETQ in the germline V gene. The CDR3 has 14 amino acids. The J segment lost 6 bases and the V segment lost 1 base, leaving 3 bases of the junction unmatched. Written as DNA, the CDR3 is TGCGCCAGCAGCTTGCGGACAGGGCCCAATGAGCAGTTCTTC. This codes for CASSLRTGPNEQFF.

V is TRBV9 and J is TRBJ2-7; D might be TRBD2 (6 bases). The germline V gene has CDR1 SGDLS and CDR2 YYNGEE. Trimming removed 0 bases at V and 2 bases at J, with 15 bases between. The CDR3 is 16 amino acids. The CDR3 protein is CASSVGPGASAYEQYF. CDR3 nucleotides: TGTGCCAGCAGCGTAGGCCCGGGAGCTTCGGCCTACGAGCAGTACTTC.

The chain employs TRBV6-5 and TRBJ1-1; D may be TRBD1 (6 bases). The germline V gene encodes CDR1 MNHEY and CDR2 SVGAGI. This CDR3 is 14 amino acids long. Trimming removed 2 bases at V and 6 bases at J, with 13 bases between. CDR3 amino acids: CASSYGIQGAEAFF. CDR3 in DNA: TGTGCCAGCAGTTACGGGATACAGGGCGCTGAAGCTTTCTTT.

The sample holds a few counts of this clone. The J gene is TRBJ1-1, the V gene TRBV6-2 or TRBV6-3; D gene unclear. The length of the CDR3 is 14 residues. The V gene lost 2 bases and the J gene lost 4 bases, with 11 bases spanning the gap. Germline V gives CDR1 MNHEY, CDR2 SVGEGT. CDR3: CASSYNVRVTEAFF. CDR3 DNA: TGTGCCAGCAGTTACAACGTGAGGGTCACTGAAGCTTTCTTT.

This clone has only a few counts. The chain links TRBV3-1 (or the pseudogene TRBV3-2) to TRBJ1-5; TRBD1 agrees at 7 bases. With 0 bases clipped from V and 9 bases from J, the junction kept 5 bases outside the gene matches. Per the germline V gene, CDR1 is LGHDT and CDR2 is YNNKEL (reference sequence). CDR3 size: 14 residues. The CDR3 protein is CASSQDYRGPPQHF. CDR3 sequence (DNA): TGTGCCAGCAGCCAAGATTACAGGGGACCGCCCCAGCATTTT.

V usage is TRBV27 and J usage is TRBJ2-1; TRBD2 matches 11 bases. The germline V gene encodes CDR1 MNHEY and CDR2 SMNVEV (reference sequence). The CDR3 length is 16 residues. The junction had 4 bases not matched to a gene; V was cut back by 1 base and J by 5 bases. CDR3 amino acids: CASSLFTSGSNNEQFF. The CDR3 DNA sequence: TGTGCCAGCAGTTTATTCACTAGCGGGAGTAACAATGAGCAGTTCTTC.

In its sample, this clone was seen many times. V usage is TRBV6-6 and J usage is TRBJ1-4, with D possibly being TRBD1 (5 bases). V lost 2 bases to trimming and J lost 4 bases, with 5 bases between them. CDR3 length: 13 residues. CDR1 is MNHNY, CDR2 SVGAGI, per germline (reference sequence). The CDR3 bases are TGTGCCAGCAGTTACGACAGTAATGAAAAACTGTTTTTT. As protein: CASSYDSNEKLFF.

The V and J genes are TRBV18 and TRBJ1-1; D unclear. Germline V CDR1 and CDR2: KGHSH, LQKENI. V was trimmed by 5 bases and J by 1 base, leaving 11 bases between them. The CDR3 runs to 14 residues. This chain's CDR3 is CASSSASWNTEAFF. The CDR3 DNA is TGTGCCAGCTCAAGTGCAAGCTGGAACACTGAAGCTTTCTTT.

The V call is TRBV29-1, the J call TRBJ2-1; D is unclear. V lost 3 bases, J lost 4 bases, and 16 bases lay in between. There are 15 residues in the CDR3. CDR1 SQVTM and CDR2 ANQGSEA come from the germline V gene. The CDR3 DNA is TGCAGCGTTGATTGGAGCCCCCGTAAATACAATGAGCAGTTCTTC. Protein product: CSVDWSPRKYNEQFF.

This clone has only one observation. The rearrangement uses TRBV2 and TRBJ1-6, with D tentatively TRBD1 (6 bases). The CDR3 spans 16 residues. The ends were cut back, 7 bases at V and 1 base at J, with 14 bases in the middle. Germline V gene data show CDR1 as SNHLY and CDR2 as FYNNEI. The CDR3 DNA sequence: TGTGCCAGCACCGCGCAGGGGAGTTCCTATAATTCACCCCTCCACTTT. Translated: CASTAQGSSYNSPLHF.

The chain uses TRBV7-3 and TRBJ2-1; TRBD2 agrees at 8 bases. Germline CDR1 is SGHTA and CDR2 is FQGTGA. The length of the CDR3 is 19 residues. V shed 5 bases, J shed 4 bases, and the junction held 19 bases outside the gene matches. This chain's CDR3 is CASSPRGDRSSGGYNEQFF. In DNA form, the CDR3 reads TGTGCCAGCAGCCCCCGGGGAGACAGGTCTTCGGGAGGGTACAATGAGCAGTTCTTC.

The chain has TRBV21-1 and TRBJ1-5; TRBD1 was called by the table and not checked on the DNA. TRBV21-1 is termed a pseudogene. The CDR3 sequence is 13 residues long. This CDR3 is CASLLGQDQPQHF. In DNA form, the CDR3 reads TGTGCCAGCCTCTTAGGACAGGATCAGCCCCAGCATTTT.

This clone was observed a handful of times. The V and J genes are TRBV5-1 and TRBJ2-2; 7 bases are shared with TRBD1. Per germline, CDR1 SGHRS and CDR2 YFSETQ. This CDR3 has 13 amino acids. Trimming removed 3 bases from V and 8 bases from J; junction bases left unmatched: 4. The CDR3 protein is CASSWDSLGELFF. The CDR3 DNA reads TGCGCCAGCAGCTGGGACAGTCTAGGGGAGCTGTTTTTT.